Below, 6 T cell receptor beta chains from the same sample are listed, as sequenced in a study of blood T cell repertoires in COVID-19. Only in-frame clones appear in the TCRdb table, and some are missing; sequencing was by immunoSEQ multiplex PCR. Here the sample spans about 120,000 clones, nearly 90% being singletons. The specimen was peripheral blood. The receptors shown here come from a woman in her sixties with COVID-19, enrolled during active disease.

This clone was seen a few times. At the DNA level, this CDR3 is encoded by other sequences in the same sample as well. V and J are TRBV19 and TRBJ1-5, with 10 bases matching TRBD1. From germline, CDR1 is LNHDA and CDR2 SQIVND (reference sequence). The ends lost 4 bases at V and 6 bases at J; junction bases unmatched: 3. The CDR3 has 14 amino acids. CDR3 DNA: TGTGCCAGTAGTACGACAGGGGGCGGTCAGCCCCAGCATTTT. Its translation is CASSTTGGGQPQHF.

V is TRBV7-6 and J is TRBJ2-7; possibly TRBD1 for D (5 bases). V was clipped by 1 base and J by 0 bases, with 10 bases between them. The CDR3 consists of 15 residues. Germline assignment: CDR1 SGHVS and CDR2 FNYEAQ. CDR3 nucleotides: TGTGCCAGCAGCTTAGTGAAGGGGCCCTCCTACGAGCAGTACTTC. Protein: CASSLVKGPSYEQYF.

This clone was seen ten or more times. This sequence joins TRBV6-2 or TRBV6-3 and TRBJ1-5, with 10 bases aligning to TRBD1. CDR3 length: 16 amino acids. CDR1 is MNHEY and CDR2 is SVGEGT in the germline V gene. With 0 bases clipped from V and 2 bases from J, the junction kept 1 base outside the gene matches. The CDR3 region is CASSYSGTGGNQPQHF. CDR3 bases: TGTGCCAGCAGTTACTCCGGGACAGGGGGCAATCAGCCCCAGCATTTT.

The chain is built from TRBV9 and TRBJ1-1; D unresolved. This CDR3 contains 14 residues. The V gene's germline CDR1 is SGDLS and CDR2 YYNGEE. The V end lost 1 base, the J end lost 8 bases, and 15 bases lay between the germline ends. The CDR3 protein is CASSVQVGSLEAFF. CDR3 DNA sequence: TGTGCCAGCAGCGTACAGGTCGGAAGTTTGGAAGCTTTCTTT.

V usage is TRBV7-3 and J usage is TRBJ1-2; 7 positions agree with TRBD1. Germline V gives CDR1 SGHTA, CDR2 FQGTGA. The J segment lost 6 bases and the V segment lost 5 bases, leaving 6 bases of the junction unmatched. The CDR3 length is 13 residues. The CDR3 DNA follows: TGTGCCAGCAGCCGTCGACAGGGCGATGGCTACACCTTC. Translation: CASSRRQGDGYTF.

The chain recombines TRBV15 with TRBJ2-7; no definite D call. This CDR3 is 14 amino acids long. The V gene lost 1 base and the J gene lost 0 bases, with 7 bases spanning the gap. CDR1 is LNHNV and CDR2 is YYDKDF in the germline V gene (reference sequence). The CDR3 region is CATSRVDSSYEQYF. The CDR3 DNA reads TGTGCCACCAGCAGAGTTGACTCCTCCTACGAGCAGTACTTC. The full variable domain, its missing parts supplied by reference TRBV15 and TRBJ2-7, is DAMVIQNPRYQVTQFGKPVTLSCSQTLNHNVMYWYQQKSSQAPKLLFHYYDKDFNNEADTPDNFQSRRPNTSFCFLDIRSPGLGDTAMYLCATSRVDSSYEQYFGPGTRLTVT.